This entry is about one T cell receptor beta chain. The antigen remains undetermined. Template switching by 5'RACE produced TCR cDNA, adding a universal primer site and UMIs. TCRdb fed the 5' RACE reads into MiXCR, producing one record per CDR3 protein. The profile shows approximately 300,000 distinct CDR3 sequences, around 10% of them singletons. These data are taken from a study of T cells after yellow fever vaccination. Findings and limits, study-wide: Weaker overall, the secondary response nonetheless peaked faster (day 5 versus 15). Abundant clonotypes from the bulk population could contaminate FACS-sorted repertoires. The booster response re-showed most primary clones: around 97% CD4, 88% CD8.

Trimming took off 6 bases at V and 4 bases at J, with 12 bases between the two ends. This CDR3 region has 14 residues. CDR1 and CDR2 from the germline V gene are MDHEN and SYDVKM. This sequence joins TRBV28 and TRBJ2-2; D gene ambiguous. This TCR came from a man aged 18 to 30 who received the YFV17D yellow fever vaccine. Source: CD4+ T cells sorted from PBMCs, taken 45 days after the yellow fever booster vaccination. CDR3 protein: CASSYERGTGELFF. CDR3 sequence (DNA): TGTGCCAGCAGCTATGAACGCGGCACCGGGGAGCTGTTTTTT.